These T cell receptor beta chains were read from a single sample in a study of T cell changes during pregnancy in multiple sclerosis. The table came from immunoSEQ multiplex PCR; TCRdb's copy has only in-frame clones and leaves some out. Counted here are approximately 80,000 clones, around 94% occurring once; the ten biggest clones make up approximately 0.92%. The sequencing here drew on peripheral blood, taken in the second trimester of pregnancy. These receptors all come from a female donor in good health, enrolled as a control in a pregnancy study. The conserved cysteine and the conserved F or W are not part of the CDR3 here.

TRBJ2-1,TRBV2,ASSEGVAPNEQF
TRBJ2-7,TRBV6-5,ASSYRGQGSYEQY
TRBJ2-2,TRBV28,ASSLIGQTGELF
TRBJ2-7,TRBV5-1,ASSLRGLAGDLYEQY
TRBJ1-2,TRBV6-5,ASSPLGVGYT
TRBJ1-4,TRBV5-4,ASSSGPTDATNEKLF
TRBJ1-1,TRBV19,ASSRGLEAF
TRBJ1-6,TRBV10-3,AISEPAGDSPLH
TRBJ1-4,TRBV7-2,ASSPANEKLF
TRBJ2-7,TRBV13,ASSFAAAYEQY
TRBJ2-2,TRBV11-3,ASSFGTLGELF
TRBJ2-7,TRBV2,ASRPERGSYEQY
TRBJ2-5,TRBV9,ASSLGGGPGETQY